One TCR beta chain is described in this entry. Germline CDR1 is MNHEY and CDR2 is SMNVEV (reference sequence). V trimming: 6 bases; J trimming: 7 bases; junction bases outside the gene matches: 11. The CDR3 runs 15 residues. The data are from a study of blood T cell repertoires in COVID-19. About the research overall: The United States, Italy and Spain provided the acute and convalescent COVID-19 samples. Nucleic acid was either cDNA or gDNA, and it came from T cells, B-cell-depleted T cells, or PBMCs.

Per the original methods: Scientists estimated how many nucleated cells there were by amplifying reference gene primers. Method: immunoSEQ multiplex PCR; TCRdb's copy keeps in-frame clones and lacks some. D and trimming were read from the DNA, whereas the V and J calls and clone size are those reported in that table. The profile shows fewer than 300,000 clones, approximately 90% of them singletons. During active infection, Seattle patients enrolled and were then monitored through disease. The chain recombines TRBV27 with TRBJ2-2; TRBD2 matches 7 bases. The sequenced sample was peripheral blood. The clonotype originates from a woman between 50 and 59 years old with COVID-19, enrolled during active disease. CDR3 DNA sequence: TGTGCCAGCAGGGGCTCGGGGGGATCGGGCGGGGAGCTGTTTTTT. Protein sequence: CASRGSGGSGGELFF.